The 18 T cell receptor beta chains given below trace back to one sample, sequenced in a study of T cells after yellow fever vaccination. TCRdb ran MiXCR on the 5' RACE reads and lists one entry per CDR3 protein. The sample lists about 550,000 distinct CDR3 sequences; 15% to 20% were seen once. Here the sequenced sample was PBMCs, taken 15 days after the yellow fever booster vaccination. These receptors all stem from a man aged 25-40 years who received the YFV17D yellow fever vaccine.

V is TRBV12-5 and J is TRBJ2-2; maybe TRBD2 (5 bases). The CDR3 runs to 15 residues. CDR1 is LGHNT and CDR2 is FRNRAP in the germline V gene. Trimming took 0 bases from V and 1 from J, leaving 6 bases between them. CDR3 amino acids: CASGLVLGNTGELFF. CDR3 nucleotide sequence: TGTGCTAGTGGTTTGGTACTAGGGAACACCGGGGAGCTGTTTTTT.

This clonotype was found a few times. J is TRBJ2-7 and V is TRBV29-1; TRBD2 agrees at 8 bases. J lost 6 bases, V lost 6 bases, and 19 bases had no gene match. The CDR3 is 16 amino acids. CDR1 and CDR2 (germline): SQVTM, ANQGSEA. The CDR3 DNA reads TGCAGCGTGGTATCCTGGCGAGCGGGAGAGTCGGGCGAGCAGTACTTC. It specifies CSVVSWRAGESGEQYF.

The rearrangement links TRBV11-2 to TRBJ1-1; D gene unclear. This CDR3 has 14 amino acids. The V end lost 1 base, the J end lost 2 bases, and 8 bases lay between the germline ends. Germline V gene data show CDR1 as SGHAT and CDR2 as FQNNGV. DNA of the CDR3: TGTGCCAGCAGCTTAGCTAGGAGTAACACTGAAGCTTTCTTT. Its translation is CASSLARSNTEAFF.

The J gene is TRBJ2-3, the V gene TRBV5-1; no definite D call. Germline V gene sequence: CDR1 SGHRS, CDR2 YFSETQ. The V and J ends lost 3 bases and 3 bases respectively, with 17 bases between them. This CDR3 is 16 amino acids long. DNA for the CDR3: TGCGCCAGCAGCTCCCGGAGCCCGAGCATTACAGATACGCAGTATTTT. Protein sequence: CASSSRSPSITDTQYF.

This clonotype was found a few times. The CDR3 reads CASSYSNGYYEQYF. CDR3 sequence (DNA): TGTGCCAGCAGTTACTCGAACGGATACTACGAGCAGTACTTC. The chain combines TRBV6-5 with TRBJ2-7; D gene ambiguous. The CDR3 spans 14 residues. From germline, CDR1 is MNHEY and CDR2 SVGAGI. Trimming removed 0 bases from V and 3 bases from J, with 9 bases in between.

The chain has TRBV4-3 and TRBJ2-2; no definite D call. This CDR3 has 15 amino acids. CDR1 and CDR2 (germline): LGHNA, YSLEER. V lost 0 bases to trimming and J lost 0 bases, with 5 bases between them. The CDR3 region has the DNA TGCGCCAGCAGCCAAGATCTCGCGAACACCGGGGAGCTGTTTTTT. Its protein is CASSQDLANTGELFF.

The chain is built from TRBV7-9 and TRBJ2-1; 9 positions match TRBD1. The germline V gene encodes CDR1 SEHNR and CDR2 FQNEAQ (reference sequence). The CDR3 is 15 amino acids. V trimming: 2 bases; J trimming: 5 bases; junction bases outside the gene matches: 4. The CDR3 sequence is CASSLRDRVNNEQFF. The CDR3 DNA reads as TGTGCCAGCAGCTTACGGGACAGGGTTAACAATGAGCAGTTCTTC.

This clonotype was seen a few times. In DNA form, the CDR3 reads TGTGCCAGTAGTTTCCATGGGAATCCCAACACTGAAGCTTTCTTT. The encoded protein is CASSFHGNPNTEAFF. The chain has TRBV19 and TRBJ1-1; D gene uncertain. The CDR3 covers 15 residues. Per the germline V gene, CDR1 is LNHDA and CDR2 is SQIVND (reference sequence). Trimming removed 5 bases at V and 2 bases at J, with 15 bases between.

This clonotype has more than one count but fewer than ten. The V call is TRBV27, the J call TRBJ1-1; 8 bases align to TRBD1. The CDR3 contains 15 residues. The trim removed 3 bases at V and 7 bases at J, leaving 10 bases unmatched. Germline CDR1 and CDR2: MNHEY and SMNVEV (reference sequence). This chain's CDR3 is CASSFYTGGGREAFF. For the CDR3, the DNA is TGTGCCAGCAGTTTTTATACAGGGGGTGGGCGTGAAGCTTTCTTT.

In this sample, this clonotype turned up a few times. V gene TRBV3-1 combines with J gene TRBJ1-4, with TRBD1 matching over 8 bases. V lost 2 bases, J lost 5 bases, and 4 bases stayed unmatched. The germline V gene encodes CDR1 LGHDT and CDR2 YNNKEL (reference sequence). CDR3 size: 15 residues. The CDR3 DNA follows: TGTGCCAGCAGCCAAAGACAGGGGCTAAATGAAAAACTGTTTTTT. Translating it yields CASSQRQGLNEKLFF. Full variable domain (remainder filled in from reference TRBV3-1 and TRBJ1-4): DTAVSQTPKYLVTQMGNDKSIKCEQNLGHDTMYWYKQDSKKFLKIMFSYNNKELIINETVPNRFSPKSPDKAHLNLHINSLELGDSAVYFCASSQRQGLNEKLFFGSGTQLSVL.

This chain links TRBV7-2 with TRBJ2-5, with TRBD2 as a possible D gene (6 bases). The length of the CDR3 is 14 residues. V was pared by 5 bases and J by 1 base, with 11 bases between. Germline assignment: CDR1 SGHTA and CDR2 FQGNSA. The CDR3 sequence: CASSATRGQETQYF. The CDR3 DNA sequence: TGTGCCAGCAGCGCGACTAGGGGCCAAGAGACCCAGTACTTC.

This clonotype was seen many times. The V call is TRBV12-3 or TRBV12-4, the J call TRBJ2-1, with TRBD2 matching over 8 bases. The CDR3 is 16 amino acids. After removal of 4 bases from V and 4 bases from J, the junction contained 9 bases not matched to a gene. CDR3 residues: CASSSLGAGVYNEQFF. The CDR3 nucleotides read TGTGCCAGCAGTTCCCTTGGAGCGGGAGTTTACAATGAGCAGTTCTTC.

The rearrangement links TRBV10-2 to TRBJ1-6; D is uncertain. Trimming pared 7 bases from V and 0 bases from J, leaving 7 bases between. Germline CDR1 is WSHSY and CDR2 is SAAADI. The CDR3 extends over 14 amino acids. Written as DNA, the CDR3 is TGCGCCAGCATCCCAAGCTCCTATAATTCACCCCTCCACTTT. It specifies CASIPSSYNSPLHF.

In its sample, this clonotype was seen a few times. The chain joins TRBV29-1 to TRBJ1-3; D is undetermined. The CDR3 length is 13 residues. Germline CDR1 is SQVTM and CDR2 is ANQGSEA. V was trimmed by 7 bases and J by 0 bases, leaving 10 bases between them. The CDR3 DNA reads TGCAGCGCCTCAGCTGGCTCTGGAAACACCATATATTTT. It is translated as CSASAGSGNTIYF. Complete variable domain (other parts from reference TRBV29-1 and TRBJ1-3): SAVISQKPSRDICQRGTSLTIQCQVDSQVTMMFWYRQQPGQSLTLIATANQGSEATYESGFVIDKFPISRPNLTFSTLTVSNMSPEDSSIYLCSASAGSGNTIYFGEGSWLTVV.

This clonotype was picked up a small number of times. The chain is built from TRBV29-1 and TRBJ2-5; 10 nucleotides match TRBD2. Germline CDR1 is SQVTM and CDR2 is ANQGSEA. This CDR3 contains 13 residues. The V gene end was trimmed by 4 bases and the J gene end by 1 base; junction bases not matched to a gene: 0. CDR3 in amino acids: CSVASGSQETQYF. The CDR3 DNA sequence: TGCAGCGTTGCTAGCGGGAGCCAAGAGACCCAGTACTTC.

This clonotype was seen more than once but under ten times. The chain couples TRBV12-3 or TRBV12-4 to TRBJ2-7; unclear D gene. The CDR3 length is 12 residues. The germline V and J ends were trimmed by 6 bases and 10 bases, with 16 bases remaining between them. The CDR3 DNA reads TGTGCCAGCAGCCCTGACCCCTCCAGTCAGTACTTC. This gives the protein CASSPDPSSQYF.

This clonotype appeared a few times. This chain joins TRBV18 and TRBJ1-3; no definite D call. This CDR3 comprises 14 residues. Germline V lookup: CDR1 KGHSH, CDR2 LQKENI. Trimming took 3 bases from V and 0 from J, leaving 6 bases between them. In DNA, the CDR3 is TGTGCCAGCTCACCTATCAGCTCTGGAAACACCATATATTTT. Protein: CASSPISSGNTIYF.

The chain joins TRBV4-3 to TRBJ2-7; D perhaps matches TRBD2 (6 bases). CDR3 size: 17 residues. Germline assignment: CDR1 LGHNA and CDR2 YSLEER. V lost 0 bases, J lost 3 bases, and 18 bases lay in between. The CDR3 DNA is TGCGCCAGCAGCCAAGATGGGGGAGGTGGCCCACTCTACGAGCAGTACTTC. Translation: CASSQDGGGGPLYEQYF.